This paragraph covers one T cell receptor beta chain sequence. The antigen is unknown. In the PCR, 60 Vbeta and 13 Jbeta primers were used. TCRdb's table, derived via immunoSEQ multiplex PCR, lists solely in-frame clones and lacks some. The table includes 130,000 to 150,000 clones, about four fifths detected once. This entry is derived from a study of cytomegalovirus exposure and HLA in healthy donors. Points from the study as a whole: Reportedly, diagnosis of cytomegalovirus status by the classifier showed high specificity and sensitivity.

The V gene's germline CDR1 is SGHDT and CDR2 YYEEEE. The CDR3 totals 15 residues. The genes are TRBV5-6 and TRBJ2-5; 8 nucleotides agree with TRBD2. The closer fit of TRBJ2-7 to the DNA end suggests the J call may be wrong. Specimen: PBMCs. The TCR comes from a male donor in good health and CMV-seronegative. This CDR3 reads CASSLGGGGSYEQYF. The CDR3 DNA reads TGTGCCAGCAGCTTGGGTGGCGGGGGGTCCTACGAGCAGTACTTC.